These T cell receptor beta chains were read from a single sample in a study of a mutant IDH1 vaccine in newly diagnosed glioma. Clones were read by immunoSEQ multiplex PCR, and TCRdb kept only the in-frame ones, dropping some. The sample consists of 70,000 or so clones, 83% of them appearing once. Sequenced material: peripheral blood mononuclear cells (PBMCs), taken from a glioma patient treated with radiotherapy, temozolomide or both. The receptors originated from a woman younger than 35 with glioma. Some clones in this sample may be carry-over from other donors' samples. Each CDR3 is given with its conserved first and last residue. A D gene is named only where the DNA matches it firmly. Not all rows give a size; the values are once, few, many and, for expanded clones, a class.

DNA,CDR3,D,J,V,size
TGTGCCAGCAGTTACTCCAGAGCTAACTATGGCTACACCTTC,CASSYSRANYGYTF,-,TRBJ1-2,TRBV6-5,-
TGTGCCAGCCTCCCGGCTAGCAAGGGGACCCAAGAGACCCAGTACTTC,CASLPASKGTQETQYF,-,TRBJ2-5,TRBV2,-
TGTGCCAGCAGTTTAGGATCAGGTCCGCAGTACTTC,CASSLGSGPQYF,-,TRBJ2-7,TRBV27,-
TGTGCCAGCAGTGATTTGGGGGGCCCTAACACTGAAGCTTTCTTT,CASSDLGGPNTEAFF,-,TRBJ1-1,TRBV25-1,few
TGCAGCGGGTCACAGGGGGGTGAAGCTTTCTTT,CSGSQGGEAFF,TRBD1,TRBJ1-1,TRBV29-1,-
TGCGCCAGCAGTACCGGGCCGGCAAACACTGAAGCTTTCTTT,CASSTGPANTEAFF,-,TRBJ1-1,TRBV5-1,-
TGTGCCAGCAGCCGGGACAGGGGGACCCCTGAAGCTTTCTTT,CASSRDRGTPEAFF,TRBD1,TRBJ1-1,TRBV6-4,-
TGTGCCGCGACAGGGGATATGAACACTGAAGCTTTCTTT,CAATGDMNTEAFF,TRBD1,TRBJ1-1,TRBV6-1,-
TGTGCCAGCAGCGTAGACGGAACGGACTACGAGCAGTACTTC,CASSVDGTDYEQYF,-,TRBJ2-7,TRBV9,once
TGTGCCAGCAGGTTGACAGGGGAGCGAGGAGAGCAGTACTTC,CASRLTGERGEQYF,TRBD1,TRBJ2-7,TRBV5-4,-
TGTGCCAGCAGCATGGGGGTGGCAGGCTACGAGCAGTACTTC,CASSMGVAGYEQYF,-,TRBJ2-7,TRBV5-4,-
TGTGCCAGCAGTTACCTCCGCGGGGGGGCGGACTATGGCTACACCTTC,CASSYLRGGADYGYTF,-,TRBJ1-2,TRBV6-5,once
TGTGCCAGCAGCTCCGGGACTAGCGTTTACAATGAGCAGTTCTTC,CASSSGTSVYNEQFF,TRBD2,TRBJ2-1,TRBV6-5,-
TGCGCCAGCAGCTTGGCTCCGGGGACTGAAGCTTTCTTT,CASSLAPGTEAFF,-,TRBJ1-1,TRBV5-1,few
TGTGCCAGCTGGACAGGCCTTGAAGCTTTCTTT,CASWTGLEAFF,TRBD1,TRBJ1-1,TRBV27,-
TGTGCCAGCAGTTTAGGAGGCTACAATGAGCAGTTCTTC,CASSLGGYNEQFF,-,TRBJ2-1,TRBV27,-
TGTGCCAGCAGAGCCGGGACAGGGGCAGGGTACGAGCAGTACTTC,CASRAGTGAGYEQYF,TRBD1,TRBJ2-7,TRBV2,-
TGTGCCAGCAGACCCGCCGGGACAGGGGGTAGAGGGTACTTC,CASRPAGTGGRGYF,TRBD1,TRBJ2-5,TRBV6-5,-
TGCAGCGTTGTAGCGCGGGGGAGCTCCTACGAGCAGTACTTC,CSVVARGSSYEQYF,TRBD2,TRBJ2-7,TRBV29-1,-
TGTGCCAGCAGCTTAGCAAGCGGGGTCGGGGAGACCCAGTACTTC,CASSLASGVGETQYF,TRBD2,TRBJ2-5,TRBV7-2,-
TGTGCCAGCAGCTTTCAGATGAACACTGAAGCTTTCTTT,CASSFQMNTEAFF,-,TRBJ1-1,TRBV7-2,-
TGTGCCAGCAGCTTAGGACTAGCGGGGACCTACAATGAGCAGTTCTTC,CASSLGLAGTYNEQFF,TRBD2,TRBJ2-1,TRBV13,-
TGTGCCAGCAGCTTGGACCCCAGATACGAGCAGTACTTC,CASSLDPRYEQYF,-,TRBJ2-7,TRBV7-2,-
TGTGCCAGCAGCTCAGTGATGAACTATGGCTACACCTTC,CASSSVMNYGYTF,-,TRBJ1-2,TRBV11-3,-
TGTGCCGGAGGGGTCAGCACCGGCACAGATACGCAGTATTTT,CAGGVSTGTDTQYF,-,TRBJ2-3,TRBV30,few
TGTGCCAGCAGCGTAGAGCAAGGACAGGGGGCCCGAAACACCATATATTTT,CASSVEQGQGARNTIYF,TRBD1,TRBJ1-3,TRBV9,-
TGTGCCAGCAGTTTAACAGTTATGAACACTGAAGCTTTCTTT,CASSLTVMNTEAFF,-,TRBJ1-1,TRBV27,-
TGCGCCAGCAGCTTCCTAGCGGGAGGAGGCTACGAGCAGTACTTC,CASSFLAGGGYEQYF,TRBD2,TRBJ2-7,TRBV5-1,-
TGTGCCAGCAGTTCAACAGGGTACCAAGAGACCCAGTACTTC,CASSSTGYQETQYF,-,TRBJ2-5,TRBV6-5,once
TGTGCCATTGGGCCCGGGACAGGGGTTGAAAAACTGTTTTTT,CAIGPGTGVEKLFF,TRBD1,TRBJ1-4,TRBV10-3,-
TGTGCCAGTAGTATGGGACAGCCCAATCAGCCCCAGCATTTT,CASSMGQPNQPQHF,TRBD1,TRBJ1-5,TRBV19,-
TGTGCCAGTAAACAGGGACCGACGAACACTGAAGCTTTCTTT,CASKQGPTNTEAFF,-,TRBJ1-1,TRBV19,once
TGCGCCAGCAGCCAAGACGACGCGGCAGATACGCAGTATTTT,CASSQDDAADTQYF,-,TRBJ2-3,TRBV4-1,-